A selection of T cell receptor beta chains follows, all from one sample in a study of cytomegalovirus exposure and HLA in healthy donors. Profiling relied on immunoSEQ multiplex PCR, and the TCRdb table lists in-frame clones only, not all of them. The sample holds 140,000 to 150,000 clones, about 80% seen once. Sequenced sample: PBMCs. These receptors all stem from a woman under 30 in good health and CMV-seropositive. The CDR3 runs from the conserved cysteine through the conserved F or W. Fields, in order: D gene, J gene, V gene, CDR3 DNA, CDR3 protein. D genes are given only for firm matches.

d_gene: TRBD1; j_gene: TRBJ1-2; v_gene: TRBV6-6; CDR3nt: TGTGCCAGCAGACGGGACAGCTATGGCTACACCTTC; CDR3aa: CASRRDSYGYTF
d_gene: NA; j_gene: TRBJ1-5; v_gene: TRBV18; CDR3nt: TGTGCCAGCTCACCAGGGGCCAAAGGGGATCAGCCCCAGCATTTT; CDR3aa: CASSPGAKGDQPQHF
d_gene: TRBD2; j_gene: TRBJ2-1; v_gene: TRBV7-9; CDR3nt: TGTGCCAGCAGCTTAATCCTAGCGGGGGCGAGCGCTGAGCAGTTCTTC; CDR3aa: CASSLILAGASAEQFF
d_gene: NA; j_gene: TRBJ2-7; v_gene: TRBV18; CDR3nt: TGTGCCAGCTCACTAAACAGGGACGAGCAGTACTTC; CDR3aa: CASSLNRDEQYF
d_gene: TRBD2; j_gene: TRBJ2-3; v_gene: TRBV9; CDR3nt: TGTGCCAGCAGCGCCCCCCTTAGCGGGGGGCCAGATACGCAGTATTTT; CDR3aa: CASSAPLSGGPDTQYF
d_gene: NA; j_gene: TRBJ2-7; v_gene: TRBV7-9; CDR3nt: TGTGCCAGTGGGGGCACTACCTACGAGCAGTACTTC; CDR3aa: CASGGTTYEQYF
d_gene: NA; j_gene: TRBJ1-1; v_gene: TRBV6-1; CDR3nt: TGTGCCAGCACGGAAGGGGGCACTGAAGCTTTCTTT; CDR3aa: CASTEGGTEAFF
d_gene: NA; j_gene: TRBJ1-3; v_gene: TRBV6-5; CDR3nt: TGTGCCAGCAGTTACTCCCAGGGTTCTGGAAACACCATATATTTT; CDR3aa: CASSYSQGSGNTIYF
d_gene: TRBD1; j_gene: TRBJ2-3; v_gene: TRBV27; CDR3nt: TGTGCCAGCAGTCGACAGGGTGGGGGCACAGATACGCAGTATTTT; CDR3aa: CASSRQGGGTDTQYF
d_gene: TRBD2; j_gene: TRBJ2-7; v_gene: TRBV5-6; CDR3nt: TGTGCCAGCAGCTCCCTAGCGGGGGGCTACGAGCAGTACTTC; CDR3aa: CASSSLAGGYEQYF
d_gene: NA; j_gene: TRBJ1-6; v_gene: TRBV30; CDR3nt: TGTGCCTGGAGAGAGAGCTATTCACCCCTCCACTTT; CDR3aa: CAWRESYSPLHF